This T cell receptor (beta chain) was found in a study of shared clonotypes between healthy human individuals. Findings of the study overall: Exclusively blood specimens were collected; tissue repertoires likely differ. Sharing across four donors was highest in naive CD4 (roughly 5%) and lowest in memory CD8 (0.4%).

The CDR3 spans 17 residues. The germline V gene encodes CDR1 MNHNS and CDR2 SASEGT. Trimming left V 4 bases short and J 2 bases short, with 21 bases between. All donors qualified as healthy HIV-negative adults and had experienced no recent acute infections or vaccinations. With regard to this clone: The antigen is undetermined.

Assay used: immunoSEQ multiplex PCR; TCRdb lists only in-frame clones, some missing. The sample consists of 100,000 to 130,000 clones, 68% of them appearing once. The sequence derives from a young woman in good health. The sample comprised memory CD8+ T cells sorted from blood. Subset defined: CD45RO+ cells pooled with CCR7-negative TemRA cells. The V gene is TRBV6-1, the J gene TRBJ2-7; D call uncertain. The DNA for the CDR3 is TGTGCCAGCAGTGCTACCCCCGGGCGGCACGAGACCTACGAGCAGTACTTC. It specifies CASSATPGRHETYEQYF.